The 27 T cell receptor beta chains given below trace back to one sample, sequenced in a study of T cell changes during pregnancy in multiple sclerosis. Some clones are missing from TCRdb's copy, which holds only in-frame ones; the method was immunoSEQ multiplex PCR. The sample has 40,000 to 55,000 clones; 90% are singletons. The input for sequencing was peripheral blood, taken in the first trimester of pregnancy. The origin of the receptors is a female donor in good health, enrolled as a control in a pregnancy study.

The chain joins TRBV4-2 to TRBJ2-1; TRBD2 matches at 11 bases. The CDR3 contains 16 residues. With 3 bases clipped from V and 6 bases from J, the junction kept 7 bases outside the gene matches. Per germline, CDR1 LGHNA and CDR2 YNFKEQ. CDR3 in DNA: TGTGCCAGCAGCCAGAACGAAGGGACTAGCGGCAATGAGCAGTTCTTC. Residues: CASSQNEGTSGNEQFF.

The rearrangement uses TRBV7-2 and TRBJ2-1; TRBD2 aligns across 10 bases. V gave up 3 bases and J gave up 7 bases; unmatched junction bases: 6. CDR3 size: 15 residues. Germline lookup yields CDR1 SGHTA and CDR2 FQGNSA. CDR3 region: CASSFSSGSSNEQFF. The CDR3 DNA follows: TGTGCCAGCAGCTTCTCTAGCGGGAGTTCGAATGAGCAGTTCTTC.

The chain links TRBV10-1 to TRBJ1-1; D call uncertain. There are 13 residues in the CDR3. The V gene lost 9 bases and the J gene lost 1 base, with 12 bases spanning the gap. Per germline, CDR1 WNHNN and CDR2 SYGVQD (reference sequence). CDR3 in DNA: TGCGCCAGGGCGACACCACCGAACACTGAAGCTTTCTTT. Residues: CARATPPNTEAFF.

The rearrangement uses TRBV29-1 and TRBJ1-2, with a weak D call TRBD1 (5 bases). Trimming cost V 5 bases and J 3 bases, with 16 bases left between them. The CDR3 totals 14 residues. CDR1 and CDR2 from the germline V gene are SQVTM and ANQGSEA. CDR3 sequence reads: CSVLWQGGDYGYTF. As DNA, the CDR3 is TGCAGCGTTCTGTGGCAGGGCGGTGACTATGGCTACACCTTC.

The chain uses TRBV7-2 and TRBJ2-1; unclear D gene. Germline V gene lookup returns CDR1 SGHTA and CDR2 FQGNSA. This CDR3 contains 15 residues. V gave up 5 bases and J gave up 5 bases, with 16 bases separating them. The CDR3 bases are TGTGCCAGCAGCGCTGGCCTTTCCCTCAACAATGAGCAGTTCTTC. Translating gives CASSAGLSLNNEQFF.

The J gene is TRBJ2-1, the V gene TRBV10-2; tentative D call: TRBD2 (5 bases). CDR3 length equals 15 residues. Trimming shortened V by 3 bases and J by 3 bases, and 12 bases separated the two germline ends. Per the germline V gene, CDR1 is WSHSY and CDR2 is SAAADI. For the CDR3, the DNA is TGCGCCAGCAGTGATGCGGGTAGATTCTACAATGAGCAGTTCTTC. Translated: CASSDAGRFYNEQFF.

The rearrangement joins TRBV29-1 to TRBJ2-7; possible D gene TRBD1, 6 bases. Germline V CDR1 and CDR2: SQVTM, ANQGSEA. Between the trimmed V and J ends, which lost 7 bases and 0 bases, there was a span of 7 bases. The CDR3 covers 11 residues. The CDR3 loop is CSAGDSYEQYF. The CDR3 region has the DNA TGCAGCGCAGGGGACTCCTACGAGCAGTACTTC.

This clone was counted between two and nine times. The chain has TRBV19 and TRBJ1-5; D not certain. The CDR3 has 15 amino acids. Trimming stripped 8 bases from V and 2 bases from J, with 16 bases between. Germline-derived CDR1 and CDR2 are LNHDA and SQIVND (reference sequence). The CDR3 spells CASSVGAGGNQPQHF. In DNA form, the CDR3 reads TGTGCCAGTTCCGTTGGTGCCGGGGGCAATCAGCCCCAGCATTTT.

The J gene is TRBJ1-3, the V gene TRBV9, with D possibly matching TRBD1 (6 bases). CDR3 length: 18 residues. CDR1 is SGDLS and CDR2 is YYNGEE in the germline V gene. V was trimmed by 4 bases and J by 4 bases, leaving 24 bases between them. This CDR3 reads CASSTSLGGRASGNTIYF. CDR3 nucleotides: TGTGCCAGCAGCACTTCCCTCGGGGGGCGCGCGTCAGGAAACACCATATATTTT. Together with reference TRBV9 and TRBJ1-3, the CDR3 gives the full variable domain: DSGVTQTPKHLITATGQRVTLRCSPRSGDLSVYWYQQSLDQGLQFLIQYYNGEERAKGNILERFSAQQFPDLHSELNLSSLELGDSALYFCASSTSLGGRASGNTIYFGEGSWLTVV.

The chain's CDR3 is CASTLGGNQGEQFF. The CDR3 bases are TGTGCCAGCACCTTGGGAGGGAATCAGGGTGAGCAGTTCTTC. The rearrangement uses TRBV11-3 and TRBJ2-1; TRBD2 matches 7 bases. Germline loops: CDR1 SGHNT, CDR2 YENEEA. The CDR3 is 14 residues long. The trim removed 7 bases at V and 9 bases at J, leaving 12 bases unmatched.

V and J are TRBV18 and TRBJ1-1, with a tentative D call TRBD1 (6 bases). Trimming removed 5 bases at V and 0 bases at J, with 16 bases between. Per the germline V gene, CDR1 is KGHSH and CDR2 is LQKENI. This CDR3 spans 16 amino acids. The CDR3 here is CASSTQQGLMNTEAFF. The CDR3 nucleotides are TGTGCCAGCTCAACCCAACAGGGTCTCATGAACACTGAAGCTTTCTTT.

This chain joins TRBV30 and TRBJ2-7; possibly TRBD1 for D (6 bases). This CDR3 is built from 14 residues. CDR1 and CDR2 from the germline V gene are GTSNPN and SVGIG (reference sequence). Trimming removed 2 bases from V and 2 bases from J, with 13 bases in between. The CDR3 protein is CAWSPGVVTYEQYF. The CDR3 DNA sequence: TGTGCCTGGAGTCCAGGGGTCGTCACCTACGAGCAGTACTTC.

The V call is TRBV29-1, the J call TRBJ1-2; D is unclear. Germline V CDR1 and CDR2: SQVTM, ANQGSEA. V was cut by 1 base and J by 0 bases, with 9 bases left in between. The CDR3 is 14 residues long. For the CDR3, the DNA is TGCAGCGTTGAAGGGCAGACTGCTAACTATGGCTACACCTTC. Its translation: CSVEGQTANYGYTF.

The chain carries TRBV20-1 and TRBJ2-5; no reliable D call. This CDR3 spans 11 amino acids. Trimming left V 5 bases short and J 0 bases short, with 4 bases between. The germline V gene has CDR1 DFQATT and CDR2 SNEGSKA (reference sequence). This CDR3 is CSALYQETQYF. The CDR3 coding sequence is TGCAGTGCTCTATACCAAGAGACCCAGTACTTC.

The V and J genes are TRBV28 and TRBJ1-3, with D uncertain. Germline lookup yields CDR1 MDHEN and CDR2 SYDVKM. V lost 3 bases and J 4 bases, leaving 4 bases between the germline ends. The CDR3 runs to 12 residues. The CDR3 coding sequence is TGTGCCAGCAGTTTCAGGGGAAACACCATATATTTT. Translated: CASSFRGNTIYF.

The V call is TRBV5-1, the J call TRBJ1-1; 7 nucleotides align to TRBD1. With V trimmed by 4 bases and J by 5 bases, 8 bases remained unmatched. This CDR3 comprises 14 residues. Germline V CDR1 and CDR2: SGHRS, YFSETQ. DNA of the CDR3: TGCGCCAGCAGCACCTGGACAGGCCGGACTGAAGCTTTCTTT. The encoded protein is CASSTWTGRTEAFF.

This chain connects TRBV4-2 to TRBJ2-2, with D perhaps TRBD1 (7 bases). Trimming removed 0 bases from V and 5 bases from J, with 16 bases in between. This CDR3 is 17 amino acids long. From germline, CDR1 is LGHNA and CDR2 YNFKEQ. CDR3 bases: TGTGCCAGCAGCCAAGACGGCGTGACAGGGAGGACCGGGGAGCTGTTTTTT. It is translated as CASSQDGVTGRTGELFF.

The rearrangement uses TRBV9 and TRBJ2-1, with a tentative D call TRBD2 (6 bases). CDR3 length: 15 amino acids. Germline V CDR1 and CDR2: SGDLS, YYNGEE. Trimming removed 0 bases at V and 6 bases at J, with 13 bases between. DNA for the CDR3: TGTGCCAGCAGCGTAGACGGGAGCTTCTCCAATGAGCAGTTCTTC. Residues: CASSVDGSFSNEQFF.

The chain employs TRBV18 and TRBJ1-3; a weak D match, TRBD1 (6 bases). V lost 3 bases to trimming and J lost 0 bases, with 12 bases between them. Germline values: CDR1 KGHSH, CDR2 LQKENI. This CDR3 contains 16 residues. The DNA of the CDR3 is TGTGCCAGCTCACCGCTGGACAGCAGCTCTGGAAACACCATATATTTT. Its translation is CASSPLDSSSGNTIYF.

DNA of the CDR3: TGTGCCAGCAGTTATCCGGGTAAAGAGCAGTTCTTC. It encodes CASSYPGKEQFF. V and J are TRBV27 and TRBJ2-1; unclear D gene. The CDR3 spans 12 residues. Deletions cut 4 bases from V and 10 bases from J, with 11 bases between. CDR1 MNHEY and CDR2 SMNVEV come from the germline V gene (reference sequence).

The gene calls are TRBV5-1 and TRBJ2-3; 11 bases align to TRBD2. CDR1 is SGHRS, CDR2 YFSETQ, per germline. The ends lost 0 bases at V and 7 bases at J; junction bases unmatched: 4. CDR3 size: 15 residues. The CDR3 reads CASSLVAGGPNTQYF. In DNA form, the CDR3 reads TGCGCCAGCAGCTTGGTAGCGGGGGGGCCAAATACGCAGTATTTT.

The chain combines TRBV9 with TRBJ2-1; 7 positions agree with TRBD1. Germline CDR1 is SGDLS and CDR2 is YYNGEE. Trimming removed 1 base from V and 8 bases from J; junction bases left unmatched: 3. CDR3 length equals 13 residues. In DNA, the CDR3 is TGTGCCAGCAGCGTAACCGGGACAGATGAGCAGTTCTTC. Translating gives CASSVTGTDEQFF.

This chain links TRBV5-1 with TRBJ2-3; 7 bases are shared with TRBD1. Looked up from germline, CDR1 is SGHRS and CDR2 is YFSETQ. The V segment lost 0 bases and the J segment 9 bases; nucleotides outside the gene matches: 4. This CDR3 has 13 residues. The CDR3 reads CASSLVEGQTQYF. In DNA, the CDR3 is TGCGCCAGCAGCTTGGTAGAGGGACAGACGCAGTATTTT.

This chain links TRBV2 with TRBJ1-2; D is perhaps TRBD1 (6 bases). Germline V lookup: CDR1 SNHLY, CDR2 FYNNEI. Trimming shortened V by 3 bases and J by 8 bases, and 13 bases separated the two germline ends. The CDR3 sequence is 13 residues long. CDR3 sequence reads: CASSEPGAGGYTF. CDR3 DNA: TGTGCCAGCAGTGAGCCAGGGGCCGGGGGCTACACCTTC.

The chain joins TRBV23-1 to TRBJ2-1, with D possibly matching TRBD2 (5 bases). TRBV23-1 falls under the ORF class, with uncertain function. The CDR3 extends over 16 amino acids. Trimming cost V 4 bases and J 8 bases, with 21 bases left between them. The CDR3 DNA is TGCGCCAGCAGTCCCACGAGTAGGCGGGCTCGGGATGAGCAGTTCTTC. Its protein product is CASSPTSRRARDEQFF.

The J gene is TRBJ2-7, the V gene TRBV19; 11 nucleotides match TRBD2. The CDR3 consists of 14 residues. Losses at the gene ends were 6 bases for V and 3 bases for J; bases not matched to a gene: 4. From germline, CDR1 is LNHDA and CDR2 SQIVND (reference sequence). The CDR3 reads CASSSGTSGYEQYF. For the CDR3, the DNA is TGTGCCAGTAGCTCCGGGACTAGCGGCTACGAGCAGTACTTC.

The J gene is TRBJ2-2, the V gene TRBV18, with D possibly being TRBD2 (5 bases). V lost 1 base, J lost 3 bases, and 6 bases lay in between. Germline V gives CDR1 KGHSH, CDR2 LQKENI. The CDR3 loop spans 14 amino acids. CDR3 in amino acids: CASSPLRDTGELFF. The CDR3 nucleotides read TGTGCCAGCTCACCACTGAGGGACACCGGGGAGCTGTTTTTT.